This T cell receptor (beta chain) was sequenced during a study of metastatic and nonmetastatic thyroid tumors. Study-level background: Repertoires were compared across blood and tumor or nodule tissue from malignant and benign thyroid patients.

All patients reached thyroid surgery having received no treatment beforehand. General study results and limits: Malignant tumors reportedly showed significantly higher TCR beta diversity than benign nodules in both blood and tumor.

This clone has a count of ten or more. Its specificity is not known. TCRdb re-clonotyped the PCR reads via MiXCR. The sample consists of tens of thousands of clones, approximately 12% of them appearing once. Material: tumor tissue. The receptor was derived from a female donor with papillary thyroid cancer or a benign thyroid nodule (not recorded which). Some clones in this sample may be carry-over from other donors' samples.

DNA of the CDR3: TGCGCCAGCAGCTCGGAACGGACAGGGGGCGGAGGTGGCTACACCTTC. This sequence encodes CASSSERTGGGGGYTF. V usage is TRBV5-1 and J usage is TRBJ1-2; 11 bases align to TRBD1. Per the germline V gene, CDR1 is SGHRS and CDR2 is YFSETQ. This CDR3 region has 16 residues. V was clipped by 3 bases and J by 7 bases; unmatched bases: 11.